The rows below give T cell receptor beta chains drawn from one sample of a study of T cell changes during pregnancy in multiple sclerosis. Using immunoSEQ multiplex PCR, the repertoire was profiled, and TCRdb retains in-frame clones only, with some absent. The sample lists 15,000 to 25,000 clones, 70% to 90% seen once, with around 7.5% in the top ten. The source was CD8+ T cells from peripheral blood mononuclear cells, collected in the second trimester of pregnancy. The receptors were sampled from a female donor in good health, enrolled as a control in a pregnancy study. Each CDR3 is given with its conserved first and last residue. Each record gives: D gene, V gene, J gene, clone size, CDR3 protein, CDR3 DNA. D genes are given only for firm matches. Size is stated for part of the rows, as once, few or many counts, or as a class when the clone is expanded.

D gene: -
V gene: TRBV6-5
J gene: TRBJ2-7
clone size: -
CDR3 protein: CASSDGLAYEQYF
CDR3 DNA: TGTGCCAGCAGTGACGGGTTGGCCTACGAGCAGTACTTC

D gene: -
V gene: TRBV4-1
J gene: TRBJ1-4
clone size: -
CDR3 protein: CASSQAQQVELFF
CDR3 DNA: TGCGCCAGCAGCCAAGCACAGCAAGTTGAACTGTTTTTT

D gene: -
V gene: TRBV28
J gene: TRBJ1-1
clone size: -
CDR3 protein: CASSFSVEAFF
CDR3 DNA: TGTGCCAGCAGTTTTTCAGTTGAAGCTTTCTTT

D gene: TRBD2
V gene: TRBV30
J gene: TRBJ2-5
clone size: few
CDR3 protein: CAWKMGGESETQYF
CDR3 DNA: TGTGCCTGGAAGATGGGGGGGGAGAGTGAGACCCAGTACTTC

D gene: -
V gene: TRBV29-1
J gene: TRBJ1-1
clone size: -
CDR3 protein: CSVGAGAVNTEAFF
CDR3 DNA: TGCAGCGTTGGAGCGGGGGCTGTGAACACTGAAGCTTTCTTT

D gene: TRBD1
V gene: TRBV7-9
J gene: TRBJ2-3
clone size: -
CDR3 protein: CASSSRDRGLSTDTQYF
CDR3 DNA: TGTGCCAGCAGCTCCCGGGACAGGGGGCTTAGCACAGATACGCAGTATTTT

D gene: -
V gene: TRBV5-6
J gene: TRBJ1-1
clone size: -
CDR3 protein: CASSLGDLEAFF
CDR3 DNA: TGTGCCAGCAGCTTAGGGGATCTTGAAGCTTTCTTT

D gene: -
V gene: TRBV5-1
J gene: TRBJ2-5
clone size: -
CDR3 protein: CASSLLGDAETQYF
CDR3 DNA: TGCGCCAGCAGCTTGTTAGGGGATGCCGAGACCCAGTACTTC

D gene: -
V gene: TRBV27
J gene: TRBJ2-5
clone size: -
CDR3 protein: CASSIRGAGSQYF
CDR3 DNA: TGTGCCAGCAGTATAAGGGGCGCCGGGAGCCAGTACTTC

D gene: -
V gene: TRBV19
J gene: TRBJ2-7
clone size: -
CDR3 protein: CASSDNRAVYEQYF
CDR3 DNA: TGTGCCAGTAGTGATAACAGGGCTGTCTACGAGCAGTACTTC

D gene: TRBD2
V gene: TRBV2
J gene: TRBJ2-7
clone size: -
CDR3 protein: CASSEALAGGTYEQYF
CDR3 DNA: TGTGCCAGCAGTGAAGCGCTGGCGGGGGGGACCTACGAGCAGTACTTC

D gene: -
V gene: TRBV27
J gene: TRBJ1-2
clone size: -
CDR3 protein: CASSPTGAGGYTF
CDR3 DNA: TGTGCCAGCAGTCCCACGGGCGCGGGTGGCTACACCTTC

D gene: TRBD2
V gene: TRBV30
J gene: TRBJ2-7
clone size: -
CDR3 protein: CAWSNQRGFEQYF
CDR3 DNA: TGTGCCTGGAGTAACCAGCGGGGGTTTGAGCAGTACTTC

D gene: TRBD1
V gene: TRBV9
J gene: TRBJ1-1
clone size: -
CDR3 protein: CASSVVPDREAFF
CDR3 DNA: TGTGCCAGCAGCGTAGTCCCGGACAGGGAAGCTTTCTTT

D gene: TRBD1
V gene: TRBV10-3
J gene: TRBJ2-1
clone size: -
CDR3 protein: CAIRGTGGSGEQFF
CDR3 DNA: TGTGCCATTCGCGGGACAGGGGGCAGTGGGGAGCAGTTCTTC

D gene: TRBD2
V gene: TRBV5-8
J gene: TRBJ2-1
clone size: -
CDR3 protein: CASSGGDYSGSEQFF
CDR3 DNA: TGTGCCAGCAGCGGGGGGGATTATAGCGGGAGCGAGCAGTTCTTC

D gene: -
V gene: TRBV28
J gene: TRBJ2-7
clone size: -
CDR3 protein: CASNTRGASYEQYF
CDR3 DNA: TGTGCCAGCAACACCCGGGGAGCCTCCTACGAGCAGTACTTC

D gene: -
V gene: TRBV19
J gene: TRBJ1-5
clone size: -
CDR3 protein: CATGQPQHF
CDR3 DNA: TGTGCCACCGGTCAGCCCCAGCATTTT

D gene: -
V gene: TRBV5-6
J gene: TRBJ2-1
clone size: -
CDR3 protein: CASSLELFVTYNEQFF
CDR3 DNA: TGTGCCAGCAGCTTGGAACTTTTCGTTACCTACAATGAGCAGTTCTTC

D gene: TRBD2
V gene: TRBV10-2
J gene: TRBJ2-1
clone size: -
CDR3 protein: CASSEWGSGGSSYNEQFF
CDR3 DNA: TGCGCCAGCAGTGAGTGGGGTAGCGGGGGGAGCTCCTACAATGAGCAGTTCTTC

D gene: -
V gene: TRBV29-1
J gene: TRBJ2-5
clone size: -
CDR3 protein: CSVGARRFRASQETQYF
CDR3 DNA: TGCAGCGTTGGAGCGAGGCGGTTTCGTGCTTCCCAAGAGACCCAGTACTTC

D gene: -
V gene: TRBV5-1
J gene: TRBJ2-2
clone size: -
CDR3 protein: CASSSDLTGHNTGELFF
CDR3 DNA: TGCGCCAGCAGCTCTGACTTGACGGGACACAACACCGGGGAGCTGTTTTTT

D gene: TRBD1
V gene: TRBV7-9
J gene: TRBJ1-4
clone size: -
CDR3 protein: CASSLVDRGRANEKLFF
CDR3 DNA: TGTGCCAGCAGCTTAGTGGACAGGGGGCGAGCCAATGAAAAACTGTTTTTT

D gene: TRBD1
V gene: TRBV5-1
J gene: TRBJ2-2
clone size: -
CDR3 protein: CASSLAGTGNGELFF
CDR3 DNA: TGCGCCAGCAGCTTGGCCGGGACAGGGAACGGGGAGCTGTTTTTT

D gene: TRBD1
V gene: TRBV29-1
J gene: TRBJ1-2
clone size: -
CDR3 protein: CSVQGTDLFYGYTF
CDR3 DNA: TGCAGCGTTCAAGGGACAGATCTCTTTTATGGCTACACCTTC

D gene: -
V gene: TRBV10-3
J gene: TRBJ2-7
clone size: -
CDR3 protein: CAISAGDSYEQYF
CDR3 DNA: TGTGCCATCAGTGCAGGGGATAGCTACGAGCAGTACTTC

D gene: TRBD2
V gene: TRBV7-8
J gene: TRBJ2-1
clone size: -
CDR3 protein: CASSLAAGVHNEQFF
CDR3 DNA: TGTGCCAGCAGCTTAGCGGCGGGAGTACACAATGAGCAGTTCTTC

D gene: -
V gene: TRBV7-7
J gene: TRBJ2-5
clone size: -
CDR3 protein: CASSLVLSSEETQYF
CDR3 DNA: TGTGCTAGCAGCTTAGTACTGTCTAGCGAAGAGACCCAGTACTTC

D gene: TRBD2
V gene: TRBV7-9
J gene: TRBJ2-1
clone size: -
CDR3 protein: CASSQLAGVAYNEQFF
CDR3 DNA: TGTGCCAGCAGCCAACTAGCGGGAGTGGCCTACAATGAGCAGTTCTTC

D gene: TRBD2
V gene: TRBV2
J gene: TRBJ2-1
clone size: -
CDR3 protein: CASSDTSGGYNEQFF
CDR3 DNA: TGTGCCAGCAGTGACACTAGCGGGGGTTACAATGAGCAGTTCTTC

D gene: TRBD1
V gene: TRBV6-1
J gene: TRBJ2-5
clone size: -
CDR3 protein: CASSENVPGGAETQYF
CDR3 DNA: TGTGCCAGCAGTGAAAACGTTCCAGGGGGCGCGGAGACCCAGTACTTC

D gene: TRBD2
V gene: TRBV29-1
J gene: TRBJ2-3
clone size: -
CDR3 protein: CSVERAGEGADTQYF
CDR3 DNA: TGCAGCGTTGAACGGGCGGGAGAGGGTGCAGATACGCAGTATTTT

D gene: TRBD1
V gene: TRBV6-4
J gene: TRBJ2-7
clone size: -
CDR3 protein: CASSEGTGSSYEQYF
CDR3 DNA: TGTGCCAGCAGTGAGGGGACAGGGAGCTCCTACGAGCAGTACTTC

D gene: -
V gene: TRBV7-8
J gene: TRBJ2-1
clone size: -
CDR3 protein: CASSLWGDSSYNEQFF
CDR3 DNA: TGTGCCAGCAGCTTATGGGGGGACTCCTCCTACAATGAGCAGTTCTTC

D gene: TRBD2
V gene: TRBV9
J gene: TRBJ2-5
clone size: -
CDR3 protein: CASSYGGETQYF
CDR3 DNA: TGTGCCAGCAGCTACGGGGGGGAGACCCAGTACTTC

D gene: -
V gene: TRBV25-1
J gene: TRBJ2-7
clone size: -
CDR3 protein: CASSAYWDTQYF
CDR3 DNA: TGTGCCAGCAGTGCATACTGGGACACGCAGTACTTC

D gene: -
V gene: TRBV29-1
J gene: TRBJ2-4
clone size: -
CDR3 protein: CSVDDSFGDMSF
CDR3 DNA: TGCAGCGTTGATGATAGTTTTGGGGACATGTCCTTC